The 17 T cell receptor beta chains given below trace back to one sample, sequenced in a study of Ad26.COV2.S vaccination and SARS-CoV-2 variants. TCRdb's table, derived via immunoSEQ multiplex PCR, lists solely in-frame clones and lacks some. Seen here are hundreds of thousands of clones, more than 70% observed once, and the top ten hold around 1.4%. The sample's treatment: some 19 received Ad26.COV2.S at low or high dose, single or two shots; several received placebo; per-sample allocation not given. Samples analyzed were those drawn on day 63 after the first vaccine or placebo injection. The sequencing used peripheral blood, collected in a trial of Ad26.COV2.S vaccine versus placebo. These receptors all stem from a person between 18 and 65 years old who received the Ad26.COV2.S COVID-19 vaccine or a placebo.

The chain joins TRBV19 to TRBJ1-5, with 7 bases fitting TRBD1. The CDR3 runs to 16 residues. The V segment lost 7 bases and the J segment 3 bases; nucleotides outside the gene matches: 12. CDR1 and CDR2 from the germline V gene are LNHDA and SQIVND (reference sequence). Here the CDR3 reads CASTPRGGQPNQPQHF. The CDR3 nucleotides are TGTGCCAGTACCCCTCGGGGGGGACAGCCCAATCAGCCCCAGCATTTT.

The rearrangement uses TRBV2 and TRBJ2-3; D may be TRBD2 (6 bases). Germline loops: CDR1 SNHLY, CDR2 FYNNEI. CDR3 size: 15 residues. V shed 7 bases and J shed 0 bases, with 14 bases lying between them. The CDR3 loop reads CASKGLAGSTDTQYF. CDR3 sequence (DNA): TGTGCCAGCAAGGGCTTGGCGGGGAGCACAGATACGCAGTATTTT.

This clone has more than one count but fewer than ten. The chain links TRBV12-2 to TRBJ2-7; the listed D gene, TRBD1, was not tested against the DNA. TRBV12-2 is a known pseudogene. There are 14 residues in the CDR3. The CDR3 coding sequence is TGTGCAAGTCGCTTAGCGAACAACCCCTACGAGCAGTACTTC. Its protein is CASRLANNPYEQYF.

The genes are TRBV6-5 and TRBJ2-3; no firm D call. CDR3 length equals 14 residues. The V gene lost 2 bases and the J gene lost 3 bases, with 9 bases spanning the gap. The germline V gene encodes CDR1 MNHEY and CDR2 SVGAGI. The CDR3 region has the DNA TGTGCCAGCAGTTACCAGTTTCGGACAGATACGCAGTATTTT. It specifies CASSYQFRTDTQYF.

This clone was counted a single time. The rearrangement uses TRBV6-5 and TRBJ1-1; TRBD1 matches 7 bases. This CDR3 has 14 amino acids. J was trimmed by 4 bases and V by 4 bases; bases with no gene match: 6. CDR1 MNHEY and CDR2 SVGAGI come from the germline V gene. DNA for the CDR3: TGTGCCAGCAGTTCTTACAGGGGCGGCACTGAAGCTTTCTTT. This codes for CASSSYRGGTEAFF.

This chain uses TRBV12-3 or TRBV12-4 with TRBJ1-1, with D perhaps TRBD1 (6 bases). V lost 6 bases and J 7 bases, leaving 15 bases between the germline ends. The CDR3 runs 13 residues. The chain's CDR3 is CASSENRAGEAFF. CDR3 DNA sequence: TGTGCCAGCAGCGAAAACAGGGCTGGTGAAGCTTTCTTT.

The V and J genes are TRBV5-1 and TRBJ2-1; 7 nucleotides match TRBD2. This CDR3 is 15 amino acids long. Germline values: CDR1 SGHRS, CDR2 YFSETQ. V lost 0 bases, J lost 1 base, and 1 base stayed unmatched. The CDR3 DNA sequence: TGCGCCAGCAGCTTGGAAGCGGGGTCCTACAATGAGCAGTTCTTC. Translating gives CASSLEAGSYNEQFF. The full variable domain, with the rest looked up from reference TRBV5-1 and TRBJ2-1, is KAGVTQTPRYLIKTRGQQVTLSCSPISGHRSVSWYQQTPGQGLQFLFEYFSETQRNKGNFPGRFSGRQFSNSRSEMNVSTLELGDSALYLCASSLEAGSYNEQFFGPGTRLTVL.

The chain joins TRBV27 to TRBJ1-4; D is uncertain. The CDR3 consists of 16 residues. The V gene's germline CDR1 is MNHEY and CDR2 SMNVEV (reference sequence). Trimming took off 3 bases at V and 4 bases at J, with 15 bases between the two ends. The CDR3 reads CASSFGLRHRNEKLFF. The CDR3 DNA reads TGTGCCAGCAGTTTCGGGTTAAGACACCGTAATGAAAAACTGTTTTTT.

This sequence joins TRBV20-1 and TRBJ1-5; unclear D gene. V lost 3 bases to trimming and J lost 0 bases, with 9 bases between them. CDR3 length: 14 residues. The germline V gene encodes CDR1 DFQATT and CDR2 SNEGSKA (reference sequence). DNA for the CDR3: TGCAGTGCTAGTCGGCCCAATAGCAATCAGCCCCAGCATTTT. Its protein product is CSASRPNSNQPQHF.

This clone appeared a single time. The rearrangement joins TRBV3-1 (or the pseudogene TRBV3-2) to TRBJ1-2; no clear D gene. The ends were cut back, 5 bases at V and 4 bases at J, with 14 bases in the middle. The CDR3 runs to 14 residues. The V gene's germline CDR1 is LGHDT and CDR2 YNNKEL (reference sequence). The CDR3 region is CASSTVTPAYGYTF. In DNA, the CDR3 is TGTGCCAGCAGCACCGTCACCCCCGCCTATGGCTACACCTTC.

The rearrangement uses TRBV30 and TRBJ1-5, with 7 bases identical to TRBD1. Trimming at V came to 0 bases and at J to 3 bases, leaving 8 bases not matched to a gene. Germline V gives CDR1 GTSNPN, CDR2 SVGIG (reference sequence). The CDR3 loop spans 16 amino acids. CDR3 sequence: CAWSVKGQFANQPQHF. The CDR3, as DNA: TGTGCCTGGAGTGTAAAGGGACAGTTCGCCAATCAGCCCCAGCATTTT.

The chain uses TRBV3-1 (or the pseudogene TRBV3-2) and TRBJ2-1, with TRBD2 as a possible D gene (6 bases). The CDR3 is 13 residues long. Trimming took 6 bases from V and 6 from J, leaving 12 bases between them. The germline gives CDR1 LGHDT, CDR2 YNNKEL (reference sequence). CDR3 sequence reads: CASRGGPANEQFF. For the CDR3, the DNA is TGTGCCAGCAGGGGGGGTCCGGCCAATGAGCAGTTCTTC.

For this clone: A single base separates this from a much larger clone, so it may be a read error. Other DNA sequences within the sample encode an identical CDR3. The V call is TRBV3-1 (or the pseudogene TRBV3-2), the J call TRBJ2-3; D remains ambiguous. The CDR3 runs to 13 residues. Between the trimmed V and J ends, which lost 0 bases and 3 bases, there was a span of 4 bases. CDR1 is LGHDT and CDR2 is YNNKEL in the germline V gene (reference sequence). The DNA of the CDR3 is TGTGCCAGCAGCCAAGATCTAACAGATACGCAGTATTTT. This translates into CASSQDLTDTQYF.

The rearrangement joins TRBV5-4 to TRBJ2-5; TRBD1 matches 8 bases. CDR1 and CDR2 from the germline V gene are SGHNT and YYREEE (reference sequence). The V segment lost 3 bases and the J segment 2 bases; nucleotides outside the gene matches: 6. The CDR3 totals 15 residues. The CDR3 nucleotides are TGTGCCAGCAGCTACGACAGGGGCCTTCAAGAGACCCAGTACTTC. Its protein is CASSYDRGLQETQYF.

The V and J genes are TRBV3-1 (or the pseudogene TRBV3-2) and TRBJ1-6; no definite D call. V lost 1 base and J 7 bases, leaving 5 bases between the germline ends. Germline V CDR1 and CDR2: LGHDT, YNNKEL (reference sequence). The CDR3 is 13 amino acids. The CDR3 DNA reads as TGTGCCAGCAGCCAAGTTGAGAATTCACCCCTCCACTTT. This encodes CASSQVENSPLHF.

This chain's CDR3 is CATSSLNYGYTF. Written as DNA, the CDR3 is TGTGCCACCAGTTCGTTAAACTATGGCTACACCTTC. The chain uses TRBV5-6 and TRBJ1-2, with no clear D. The CDR3 loop spans 12 amino acids. V shed 9 bases and J shed 2 bases, with 11 bases lying between them. CDR1 is SGHDT, CDR2 YYEEEE, per germline.

A note on this clone: The sample has other DNA sequences that encode this CDR3 too. The chain uses TRBV27 and TRBJ2-3; D could derive from TRBD1 or TRBD2 (5 bases each). Trimming stripped 6 bases from V and 3 bases from J, with 10 bases between. Germline V CDR1 and CDR2: MNHEY, SMNVEV (reference sequence). CDR3 length: 13 residues. The CDR3 protein is CASRGTGTDTQYF. The DNA of the CDR3 is TGTGCCAGCAGGGGGACCGGGACAGATACGCAGTATTTT.